This is a list of T cell receptor beta chains from one sample in a study of Ad26.COV2.S vaccination and SARS-CoV-2 variants. TCRdb's table, derived via immunoSEQ multiplex PCR, lists solely in-frame clones and lacks some. The repertoire includes roughly 410,000 clones, about four fifths of them detected once, and about 7.4% sits in the top ten. Sequenced material: peripheral blood, taken in a trial of Ad26.COV2.S vaccine versus placebo. The receptors come from a person aged 18 to 65 who received the Ad26.COV2.S COVID-19 vaccine or a placebo. The conserved cysteine and the conserved F or W are not part of the CDR3 here. The order of the fields is J gene, V gene, CDR3 protein.

>TRBJ2-7|TRBV5-1
ASKGGEGAYEQY
>TRBJ1-1|TRBV29-1
SALRGDTEAF
>TRBJ2-6|TRBV7-3
ASSKGPPGSGANVLT
>TRBJ1-2|TRBV18
ASSPNEGYT
>TRBJ2-7|TRBV10-3
AISEVGEQY
>TRBJ2-1|TRBV3-1/TRBV3-2
ASTSGRQGRYNEQF
>TRBJ2-3|TRBV4-3
ASSQDWKSRAGDTQY
>TRBJ1-1|TRBV6-2/TRBV6-3
ASSYPTEAF
>TRBJ2-3|TRBV30
AWSVLGAIRDNPSTDTQY
>TRBJ2-1|TRBV5-4
ASSPTSGTYNEQF
>TRBJ1-3|TRBV7-2
ASSREGSGNTIY
>TRBJ2-1|TRBV29-1
SVDPEEGNEQF
>TRBJ1-1|TRBV25-1
ASSDETGLWGTEAF
>TRBJ1-3|TRBV7-2
ASSWTGLLKGNTIY
>TRBJ2-3|TRBV5-1
ASRLRWIADTQY
>TRBJ1-1|TRBV7-8
ASSLERIMNTEAF
>TRBJ2-7|TRBV21-1
ASSFLGLRYEQY
>TRBJ1-5|TRBV29-1
SVRQGGQPQH
>TRBJ2-1|TRBV6-5
ASSFSGKDNEQF
>TRBJ2-3|TRBV24-1
ATSDFSRGSTDTQY
>TRBJ2-5|TRBV5-5
ASSPFDQAETQY
>TRBJ2-6|TRBV5-6
ASSLTGANVLT
>TRBJ2-7|TRBV30
AWRTGPARGQY
>TRBJ1-1|TRBV3-1/TRBV3-2
ASSHPRQGGNTEAF
>TRBJ1-2|TRBV2
ASTRGVNYGYT
>TRBJ2-2|TRBV7-8
ASSLRDRVVAGELF
>TRBJ1-1|TRBV7-2
ASSSLPSQNTEAF